This T cell receptor beta chain was recovered during a study of T cells in Graves' hyperthyroidism and ophthalmopathy. The CDR3 has 14 amino acids. CDR1 and CDR2 (germline): ENHRY, SYGVKD. V dropped 9 bases and J dropped 4; count of bases not matched to a gene: 9. Amplification of TCR beta CDR3 regions was performed using RNA transcripts as template. HTBI primers were employed in a first-round RT-PCR of the TCR CDR3. TCRdb reprocessed the multiplex PCR reads with MiXCR, giving one entry per CDR3 protein. The sample shows a few hundred thousand distinct CDR3 sequences, around 14% of them seen only once. This clonotype has ten or more counts.

The chain uses TRBV10-3 and TRBJ1-1; 9 nucleotides match TRBD1. The receptor's source is a young woman with Graves' hyperthyroidism. Sequencing was done on a sample of blood. CDR3 amino acids: CAMGTGIEGTEAFF. CDR3 DNA sequence: TGTGCCATGGGGACAGGGATTGAGGGCACTGAAGCTTTCTTT.